These 9 T cell receptor beta chains came from one sample sequenced in a study of blood T cell repertoires in COVID-19. Repertoires were generated with immunoSEQ multiplex PCR, while TCRdb's copy carries only in-frame clones and drops some. Of fewer than 350,000 clones listed, more than 70% are singletons. The sample taken for sequencing was PBMCs or T cells enriched from blood (not recorded which). Receptors were obtained from a woman aged 25-40 years who had been exposed to COVID-19.

V gene TRBV2 combines with J gene TRBJ2-1; D may be TRBD2 (6 bases). Trimming took off 5 bases at V and 4 bases at J, with 15 bases between the two ends. Germline loops: CDR1 SNHLY, CDR2 FYNNEI. There are 15 residues in the CDR3. The CDR3 DNA reads TGTGCCAGCAGTCGGGACTCCGGTGGGTACAATGAGCAGTTCTTC. The encoded protein is CASSRDSGGYNEQFF.

The rearrangement links TRBV10-2 to TRBJ2-1, with a weak D call TRBD1 (6 bases). The V gene's germline CDR1 is WSHSY and CDR2 SAAADI. V was shortened by 0 bases and J by 1 base, with 7 bases between the two germline ends. CDR3 length: 15 amino acids. Here the CDR3 reads CASSESRGSYNEQFF. CDR3 sequence (DNA): TGCGCCAGCAGTGAGTCAAGGGGGTCCTACAATGAGCAGTTCTTC.

The rearrangement joins TRBV16 to TRBJ1-4, with 7 bases identical to TRBD1. The trim removed 7 bases at V and 5 bases at J, leaving 10 bases unmatched. The germline V gene has CDR1 KGHSY and CDR2 FQNENV. The CDR3 is 15 amino acids. CDR3 loop: CASIERQGINEKLFF. The CDR3, as DNA: TGTGCCAGCATCGAGCGACAGGGTATAAATGAAAAACTGTTTTTT.

The gene calls are TRBV5-4 and TRBJ2-1; 9 nucleotides align to TRBD1. V gave up 4 bases and J gave up 7 bases; unmatched junction bases: 12. In germline, CDR1 is SGHNT, CDR2 YYREEE (reference sequence). The CDR3 covers 16 residues. CDR3 amino acids: CASSPRGGTGRNEQFF. Here the CDR3 DNA reads TGTGCCAGCAGCCCCCGGGGCGGGACAGGGCGGAATGAGCAGTTCTTC.

The chain combines TRBV20-1 with TRBJ2-3; possibly TRBD2 for D (5 bases). CDR3 length equals 11 residues. V was cut by 6 bases and J by 5 bases, with 9 bases left in between. Germline assignment: CDR1 DFQATT and CDR2 SNEGSKA (reference sequence). The DNA of the CDR3 is TGCAGTGCCAGCGGACGAGATACGCAGTATTTT. This translates into CSASGRDTQYF.

The CDR3 nucleotides read TGTGCCAGCAGCTTAGAGAGGGGGACTAGAGGCAATGAGCAGTTCTTC. Its protein is CASSLERGTRGNEQFF. This chain connects TRBV7-9 to TRBJ2-1; 8 nucleotides align to TRBD2. CDR3 length: 16 residues. Germline V gives CDR1 SEHNR, CDR2 FQNEAQ (reference sequence). Trimming removed 1 base from V and 6 bases from J; junction bases left unmatched: 8.

This chain links TRBV6-6 with TRBJ2-5; 11 nucleotides align to TRBD2. Per germline, CDR1 MNHNY and CDR2 SVGAGI (reference sequence). The CDR3 runs to 17 residues. V lost 5 bases to trimming and J lost 1 base; unmatched junction nucleotides: 9. In nucleotides, the CDR3 is TGTGCCAGCAGTCTGGGGACTAGCGGAGATATCCAAGAGACCCAGTACTTC. Amino acid sequence: CASSLGTSGDIQETQYF.

This chain links TRBV24-1 with TRBJ2-1; 9 nucleotides agree with TRBD2. Germline CDR1 is KGHDR and CDR2 is SFDVKD. This CDR3 region has 16 residues. J lost 7 bases, V lost 1 base, and 7 bases had no gene match. The chain's CDR3 is CATSDFMASGNNEQFF. CDR3 DNA sequence: TGTGCCACCAGTGATTTTATGGCTAGCGGGAATAATGAGCAGTTCTTC.

The table lists this clone with a count of one. This chain joins TRBV7-8 and TRBJ1-5; maybe TRBD1 (5 bases). This CDR3 contains 16 residues. The germline V gene has CDR1 SGHVS and CDR2 FQNEAQ. Trimming shortened V by 5 bases and J by 5 bases, and 19 bases separated the two germline ends. In DNA form, the CDR3 reads TGTGCCAGCAGCCAGGAAGGGACGGGGGGGTATCAGCCCCAGCATTTT. This gives the protein CASSQEGTGGYQPQHF.